Listed below are T cell receptor beta chains from one sample, sequenced in a study of blood T cell repertoires in COVID-19. TCRdb's copy holds only in-frame clones and misses some; the assay was immunoSEQ multiplex PCR. The sample shows roughly 100,000 clones, 75% to 85% of them seen only once. Sample: peripheral blood. The receptors here all came from a man older than 75 with COVID-19, enrolled during active disease. The CDR3 runs from the conserved cysteine through the conserved F or W. A D gene is named only where the DNA matches it firmly. Size tells how often a clone was seen (once, few, many) or the class of an expanded clone, and some rows leave it out.

D gene: NA
clone size: NA
V gene: TRBV5-1
J gene: TRBJ2-1
CDR3 DNA: TGCGCCAGCAGTATTGGGGCTATTTCCTACAATGAGCAGTTCTTC
CDR3 protein: CASSIGAISYNEQFF

D gene: NA
clone size: NA
V gene: TRBV24-1
J gene: TRBJ2-3
CDR3 DNA: TGTGCCACCAGTGGCATCACAGGGAGCTCAGATACGCAGTATTTT
CDR3 protein: CATSGITGSSDTQYF

D gene: NA
clone size: NA
V gene: TRBV4-3
J gene: TRBJ1-2
CDR3 DNA: TGCGCCAGCAGCCCAGGGGCAGGGGTGACGTATGGCTACACCTTC
CDR3 protein: CASSPGAGVTYGYTF

D gene: NA
clone size: NA
V gene: TRBV6-2/TRBV6-3
J gene: TRBJ1-4
CDR3 DNA: TGTGCCAGCAGTCGGTACAGGGCGGGTAGTGGCGAAAAACTGTTTTTT
CDR3 protein: CASSRYRAGSGEKLFF

D gene: TRBD2
clone size: NA
V gene: TRBV5-1
J gene: TRBJ2-1
CDR3 DNA: TGCGCCAGCAGCTTGGGAGGGACTAGGGCCAACAATGAGCAGTTCTTC
CDR3 protein: CASSLGGTRANNEQFF

D gene: NA
clone size: NA
V gene: TRBV18
J gene: TRBJ1-2
CDR3 DNA: TGTGCCAGCTCACCAGGGGCCGTAAACTATGGCTACACCTTC
CDR3 protein: CASSPGAVNYGYTF

D gene: NA
clone size: NA
V gene: TRBV4-1
J gene: TRBJ1-5
CDR3 DNA: TGCGCCAGCAGCCCCCTTTCCCTAAATCAGCCCCAGCATTTT
CDR3 protein: CASSPLSLNQPQHF

D gene: NA
clone size: once
V gene: TRBV28
J gene: TRBJ1-1
CDR3 DNA: TGTGCCAGCACCTCGGGGGGATTCATGAACACTGAAGCTTTCTTT
CDR3 protein: CASTSGGFMNTEAFF

D gene: TRBD1
clone size: NA
V gene: TRBV5-1
J gene: TRBJ1-4
CDR3 DNA: TGCGCCAGCAGTACAAACGTGGGGGCAGGGGGATTAGGTGAAAAACTGTTTTTT
CDR3 protein: CASSTNVGAGGLGEKLFF

D gene: TRBD1
clone size: NA
V gene: TRBV2
J gene: TRBJ2-7
CDR3 DNA: TGTGCCAGCAGTGAGGGACAGAGGGCGGACGAGCAGTACTTC
CDR3 protein: CASSEGQRADEQYF

D gene: TRBD2
clone size: NA
V gene: TRBV10-3
J gene: TRBJ2-1
CDR3 DNA: TGTGCCATCGGGAGCGGGAGGGATCTCAATGAGCAGTTCTTC
CDR3 protein: CAIGSGRDLNEQFF

D gene: NA
clone size: NA
V gene: TRBV4-3
J gene: TRBJ1-1
CDR3 DNA: TGCGCCAGCAGCCAAGATTGGGGGGGGGCAACTGAAGCTTTCTTT
CDR3 protein: CASSQDWGGATEAFF

D gene: TRBD1
clone size: NA
V gene: TRBV6-5
J gene: TRBJ2-7
CDR3 DNA: TGTGCCAGCAGTCTAAGGGGGCCCCCCTACGAGCAGTACTTC
CDR3 protein: CASSLRGPPYEQYF

D gene: TRBD2
clone size: NA
V gene: TRBV13
J gene: TRBJ2-1
CDR3 DNA: TGTGCCAGCAGCTCCGGACTAGCGGGAGGGTATGAGCAGTTCTTC
CDR3 protein: CASSSGLAGGYEQFF

D gene: NA
clone size: NA
V gene: TRBV6-5
J gene: TRBJ1-2
CDR3 DNA: TGTGCCAGCAGTTACTCCAGGGAGGTCTATGGCTACACCTTC
CDR3 protein: CASSYSREVYGYTF